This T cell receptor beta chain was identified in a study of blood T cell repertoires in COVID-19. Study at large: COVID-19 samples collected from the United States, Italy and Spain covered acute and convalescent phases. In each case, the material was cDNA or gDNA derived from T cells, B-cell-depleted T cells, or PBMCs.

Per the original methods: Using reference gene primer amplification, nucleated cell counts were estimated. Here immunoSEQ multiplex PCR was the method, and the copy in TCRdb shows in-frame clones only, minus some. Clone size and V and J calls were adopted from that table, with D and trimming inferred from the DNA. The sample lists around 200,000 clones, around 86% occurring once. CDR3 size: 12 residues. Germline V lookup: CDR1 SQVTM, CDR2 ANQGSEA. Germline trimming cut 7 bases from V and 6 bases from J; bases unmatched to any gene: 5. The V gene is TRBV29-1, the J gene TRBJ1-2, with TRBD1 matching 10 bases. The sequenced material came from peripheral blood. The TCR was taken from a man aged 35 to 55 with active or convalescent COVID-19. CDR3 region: CSAQGQGNGYTF. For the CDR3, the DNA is TGCAGCGCCCAGGGACAGGGGAATGGCTACACCTTC.